This TCR beta chain stems from a study of cytomegalovirus exposure and HLA in healthy donors. The overall study: Previous work identified 95 million to 120 million unique TCR beta sequences from around 200 million T cells. Study-level results: According to the study, 160 or so TCR beta chains were cytomegalovirus-associated.

This clone showed up just a few times. What it binds is not known. PCR used 60 Vbeta primers and 13 Jbeta primers. As handled by the study authors: The count from a later analysis was tens of millions of unique TCR beta chains, around 11 million of them shared. Sequencing used immunoSEQ multiplex PCR; TCRdb keeps in-frame clones, though not all of them. The V and J calls and clone size were taken over from that table, and D and trimming were inferred from the DNA. The repertoire holds roughly 110,000 clones, with around 74% as singletons. Trimming left V 7 bases short and J 4 bases short, with 14 bases between. The CDR3 extends over 14 amino acids. Germline CDR1 is LNHDA and CDR2 is SQIVND (reference sequence).

The TCR sequence derives from a woman aged 40 to 55 in good health and CMV-seropositive. The chain recombines TRBV19 with TRBJ1-5; TRBD1 is a possible D gene (5 bases). Sample: PBMCs. CDR3 in DNA: TGTGCCAGTATTCGGACGGGGGGAAATCAGCCCCAGCATTTT. Protein sequence: CASIRTGGNQPQHF.